This TCR beta chain derives from a study of blood T cell repertoires in COVID-19. Study information: Specimens from acute and convalescent COVID-19 originated in the United States, Italy and Spain.

Per the study methods: Amplification of reference gene primers provided the estimated nucleated cell counts. Sequenced by immunoSEQ multiplex PCR; TCRdb stores in-frame clones only, minus some. The V and J calls and the clone size are those of that table, but D and trimming were determined from the DNA. The data contain around 250,000 clones, approximately 86% of them singletons. The trim removed 6 bases at V and 2 bases at J, leaving 4 bases unmatched. From germline, CDR1 is MNHEY and CDR2 SVGAGI. This CDR3 spans 14 amino acids. Participants came from under 30 US areas, aged roughly 18 to 95 years. Cohorts were assigned according to the clinical history that participants reported.

Sequenced: PBMCs or T cells enriched from blood (not recorded which). The chain uses TRBV6-5 and TRBJ1-3; 7 nucleotides line up with TRBD1. This sequence originates from a woman in her fifties or sixties who had recovered from COVID-19. CDR3 sequence: CASRDRSAGNTIYF. As DNA, the CDR3 is TGTGCCAGCAGGGACAGGAGTGCTGGAAACACCATATATTTT.